This T cell receptor (beta chain) was sequenced for a study of high-grade serous ovarian cancer treatment subgroups. Study-level background: Each sample yielded on average approximately 7,500 unique TCR beta rearrangements from approximately 15,000 reads.

Tumor tissue was taken before any definitive surgery or chemotherapy was given. Worth noting for this clone: Its antigen is still unknown.

Clones were sequenced by immunoSEQ multiplex PCR, and TCRdb holds only the in-frame ones, with some missing. The table shows 440 or so clones, with over 65% occurring only once. General observations from the study: Only CDR3 was analyzed; CDR1 and CDR2 were not. TCR relatedness rose with neoantigen level and trended with mutation load. Tumors within one patient showed repertoire similarity of roughly 0.095 to 0.8.

The receptor was derived from a human donor with high-grade serous ovarian cancer. Specimen: tumor tissue.

The CDR3 DNA is TGTGCCAGCAGGCATTTAATAGCTACAAGGTGCGAAAAACTGTTTTTT. As protein: CASRHLIATRCEKLFF. The chain combines TRBV21-1 with TRBJ1-4. TRBV21-1 is a pseudogene segment. The CDR3 sequence is 16 residues long.